The rows below give T cell receptor beta chains drawn from one sample of a study of Graves' ophthalmopathy and Graves' hyperthyroidism. TCRdb reprocessed the multiplex PCR reads via MiXCR and lists one record per CDR3 protein. The top ten hold roughly 9% of the sample, which has approximately 160,000 distinct CDR3 sequences, approximately 40% seen once. The specimen sequenced was peripheral blood. The receptors derive from a man aged 25-45 years with Graves' ophthalmopathy. CDR3s include the opening cysteine and the closing phenylalanine or tryptophan. The D gene is left open where the match is weak. Only some rows state a clone size, as once, few, many or a class for expanded clones.

j_call: TRBJ1-1
v_call: TRBV6-1
clone_size: -
d_call: -
cdr3_aa: CASTRVTEAFF
cdr3_nt: TGTGCCAGCACAAGGGTAACTGAAGCTTTCTTT

j_call: TRBJ2-6
v_call: TRBV6-2/TRBV6-3
clone_size: many
d_call: -
cdr3_aa: CASSYNSGANVLTF
cdr3_nt: TGTGCCAGCAGTTACAACTCTGGGGCCAACGTCCTGACTTTC

j_call: TRBJ1-2
v_call: TRBV6-1
clone_size: -
d_call: -
cdr3_aa: CASSDGPYGYTF
cdr3_nt: TGTGCCAGCAGCGACGGGCCCTATGGCTACACCTTC

j_call: TRBJ2-7
v_call: TRBV6-5
clone_size: -
d_call: -
cdr3_aa: CASSYIYGSYEQYF
cdr3_nt: TGTGCCAGCAGTTACATCTATGGCTCCTACGAGCAGTACTTC

j_call: TRBJ2-7
v_call: TRBV18
clone_size: many
d_call: TRBD1
cdr3_aa: CASSPPGTGMGEQYF
cdr3_nt: TGTGCCAGCTCACCACCAGGGACAGGGATGGGCGAGCAGTACTTC

j_call: TRBJ1-1
v_call: TRBV7-2
clone_size: -
d_call: -
cdr3_aa: CASSLEGSVGAFF
cdr3_nt: TGTGCCAGCAGCTTAGAGGGATCGGTTGGAGCTTTCTTT

j_call: TRBJ1-2
v_call: TRBV28
clone_size: -
d_call: -
cdr3_aa: CASSLFQTGLDNYGYTF
cdr3_nt: TGTGCCAGCAGTTTATTCCAGACAGGCTTGGATAACTATGGCTACACCTTC

j_call: TRBJ1-3
v_call: TRBV7-2
clone_size: -
d_call: -
cdr3_aa: CASSLPGFSGNTIYF
cdr3_nt: TGTGCCAGCAGCTTACCGGGCTTCTCTGGAAACACCATATATTTT

j_call: TRBJ1-1
v_call: TRBV20-1
clone_size: -
d_call: -
cdr3_aa: CSAREEKGSEAFF
cdr3_nt: TGCAGTGCTAGAGAGGAAAAGGGATCTGAAGCTTTCTTT

j_call: TRBJ1-2
v_call: TRBV4-3
clone_size: -
d_call: -
cdr3_aa: CASSQDRGEIGGYTF
cdr3_nt: TGCGCCAGCAGCCAAGACAGGGGTGAGATCGGGGGCTACACCTTC

j_call: TRBJ2-5
v_call: TRBV12-3/TRBV12-4
clone_size: many
d_call: TRBD2
cdr3_aa: CASRGGEGETQYF
cdr3_nt: TGTGCCAGCCGGGGGGGGGAGGGAGAGACCCAGTACTTC

j_call: TRBJ1-2
v_call: TRBV27
clone_size: many
d_call: -
cdr3_aa: CASSLTPGRGAGYTF
cdr3_nt: TGTGCCAGCAGTTTAACACCAGGGCGAGGGGCTGGCTACACCTTC

j_call: TRBJ1-1
v_call: TRBV6-6
clone_size: many
d_call: TRBD1
cdr3_aa: CASRLGGMNTEAFF
cdr3_nt: TGTGCCAGCAGATTAGGGGGCATGAACACTGAAGCTTTCTTT

j_call: TRBJ1-1
v_call: TRBV12-3/TRBV12-4
clone_size: many
d_call: -
cdr3_aa: CASSLSDGKGGAFF
cdr3_nt: TGTGCCAGCAGTTTATCGGATGGTAAAGGGGGGGCTTTCTTT

j_call: TRBJ1-5
v_call: TRBV27
clone_size: -
d_call: -
cdr3_aa: CASSLTDQPQHF
cdr3_nt: TGTGCCAGCAGTTTAACGGATCAGCCCCAGCATTTT

j_call: TRBJ1-1
v_call: TRBV6-5
clone_size: many
d_call: -
cdr3_aa: CASLRALKGHTEAFF
cdr3_nt: TGTGCCAGCCTCCGGGCCCTCAAGGGTCACACTGAAGCTTTCTTT

j_call: TRBJ1-6
v_call: TRBV6-5
clone_size: -
d_call: -
cdr3_aa: CASSYFPQGYNSPLHF
cdr3_nt: TGTGCCAGCAGTTACTTTCCACAGGGCTATAATTCACCCCTCCACTTT

j_call: TRBJ2-7
v_call: TRBV6-2/TRBV6-3
clone_size: -
d_call: -
cdr3_aa: CASTRRKSYEQYF
cdr3_nt: TGTGCCAGTACGCGCCGAAAGTCCTACGAGCAGTACTTC

j_call: TRBJ1-5
v_call: TRBV12-3/TRBV12-4
clone_size: few
d_call: TRBD1
cdr3_aa: CASRGGQGRQPQHF
cdr3_nt: TGTGCCAGCAGGGGGGGACAGGGGCGTCAGCCCCAGCATTTT

j_call: TRBJ2-7
v_call: TRBV7-9
clone_size: -
d_call: TRBD2
cdr3_aa: CASSLDGGSAYEQYF
cdr3_nt: TGTGCCAGCAGCTTAGATGGCGGGAGTGCGTACGAGCAGTACTTC

j_call: TRBJ1-2
v_call: TRBV4-2
clone_size: -
d_call: TRBD1
cdr3_aa: CASSQDLTGTGGYGYTF
cdr3_nt: TGTGCCAGCAGCCAAGATCTCACCGGGACAGGGGGCTATGGCTACACCTTC

j_call: TRBJ2-7
v_call: TRBV7-3
clone_size: many
d_call: TRBD2
cdr3_aa: CASSLGPSGRAYEQYF
cdr3_nt: TGTGCCAGCAGCTTAGGGCCTAGCGGGAGGGCCTACGAGCAGTACTTC

j_call: TRBJ2-5
v_call: TRBV13
clone_size: -
d_call: TRBD1
cdr3_aa: CASSGDRDPQETQYF
cdr3_nt: TGTGCCAGCAGCGGCGACAGGGACCCCCAAGAGACCCAGTACTTC

j_call: TRBJ2-5
v_call: TRBV7-6
clone_size: -
d_call: TRBD2
cdr3_aa: CASSLVGLAGGGVETQYF
cdr3_nt: TGTGCCAGCAGCTTAGTTGGACTAGCGGGAGGTGGGGTGGAGACCCAGTACTTC

j_call: TRBJ1-5
v_call: TRBV12-3/TRBV12-4
clone_size: -
d_call: -
cdr3_aa: CASSSLGAGQPQHF
cdr3_nt: TGTGCCAGCAGTTCTTTGGGCGCCGGTCAGCCCCAGCATTTT

j_call: TRBJ2-2
v_call: TRBV7-3
clone_size: many
d_call: TRBD1
cdr3_aa: CASSMGQPAHGELFF
cdr3_nt: TGTGCCAGCAGTATGGGACAGCCCGCCCACGGGGAGCTGTTTTTT

j_call: TRBJ2-7
v_call: TRBV7-2
clone_size: -
d_call: -
cdr3_aa: CASSLAMGWQYF
cdr3_nt: TGTGCCAGCAGCTTAGCCATGGGGTGGCAGTACTTC

j_call: TRBJ1-1
v_call: TRBV12-3/TRBV12-4
clone_size: many
d_call: -
cdr3_aa: CASSAGSTEAFF
cdr3_nt: TGTGCCAGCAGCGCAGGTTCCACTGAAGCTTTCTTT

j_call: TRBJ2-7
v_call: TRBV27
clone_size: many
d_call: TRBD1
cdr3_aa: CASPPDREYYEQYF
cdr3_nt: TGTGCCAGTCCTCCGGACAGGGAGTACTACGAGCAGTACTTC

j_call: TRBJ2-7
v_call: TRBV27
clone_size: -
d_call: TRBD2
cdr3_aa: CASSWGVVGGRSSHEQYF
cdr3_nt: TGTGCCAGCAGTTGGGGGGTCGTTGGCGGGAGATCTTCCCACGAGCAGTACTTC

j_call: TRBJ2-5
v_call: TRBV24-1
clone_size: -
d_call: TRBD2
cdr3_aa: CATSQAGEETQYF
cdr3_nt: TGTGCCACCAGTCAGGCGGGAGAAGAGACCCAGTACTTC

j_call: TRBJ1-1
v_call: TRBV12-5
clone_size: few
d_call: -
cdr3_aa: CASGLTANTEAFF
cdr3_nt: TGTGCTAGTGGTTTGACAGCAAACACTGAAGCTTTCTTT

j_call: TRBJ2-7
v_call: TRBV27
clone_size: many
d_call: TRBD1
cdr3_aa: CASRPRQGSSHEQYF
cdr3_nt: TGTGCCAGCAGGCCCCGACAGGGGTCTTCTCACGAGCAGTACTTC

j_call: TRBJ1-1
v_call: TRBV12-3/TRBV12-4
clone_size: -
d_call: TRBD1
cdr3_aa: CASSQGGQGTEAFF
cdr3_nt: TGTGCCAGCAGTCAGGGGGGACAGGGGACTGAAGCTTTCTTT

j_call: TRBJ2-7
v_call: TRBV6-2/TRBV6-3
clone_size: many
d_call: TRBD2
cdr3_aa: CASSSPPGTSGRTSSYEQYF
cdr3_nt: TGTGCCAGCAGTTCCCCCCCCGGGACTAGCGGGAGAACTTCTTCCTACGAGCAGTACTTC

j_call: TRBJ2-5
v_call: TRBV7-6
clone_size: many
d_call: TRBD2
cdr3_aa: CASSSPGVAGGQETQYF
cdr3_nt: TGTGCCAGCAGCTCCCCCGGGGTGGCGGGGGGCCAAGAGACCCAGTACTTC

j_call: TRBJ1-2
v_call: TRBV9
clone_size: many
d_call: TRBD1
cdr3_aa: CASSAPGTGGGYTF
cdr3_nt: TGTGCCAGCAGCGCACCCGGGACAGGGGGTGGCTACACCTTC

j_call: TRBJ1-1
v_call: TRBV6-5
clone_size: once
d_call: -
cdr3_aa: CASSSQGSNTEAFF
cdr3_nt: TGTGCCAGCAGTTCCCAGGGTTCGAACACTGAAGCTTTCTTT

j_call: TRBJ2-5
v_call: TRBV7-2
clone_size: many
d_call: -
cdr3_aa: CASSLRVTGAETQYF
cdr3_nt: TGTGCCAGCAGCTTAAGGGTCACGGGAGCAGAGACCCAGTACTTC

j_call: TRBJ2-7
v_call: TRBV27
clone_size: many
d_call: -
cdr3_aa: CASSSVTSYEQYF
cdr3_nt: TGTGCCAGCAGTTCGGTCACAAGCTACGAGCAGTACTTC

j_call: TRBJ2-5
v_call: TRBV7-2
clone_size: many
d_call: -
cdr3_aa: CASSGGKETQYF
cdr3_nt: TGTGCCAGCAGCGGGGGGAAAGAGACCCAGTACTTC

j_call: TRBJ1-5
v_call: TRBV27
clone_size: -
d_call: TRBD1
cdr3_aa: CASSFAGGDQPQHF
cdr3_nt: TGTGCCAGCAGTTTCGCAGGGGGCGATCAGCCCCAGCATTTT

j_call: TRBJ1-3
v_call: TRBV12-3/TRBV12-4
clone_size: -
d_call: TRBD1
cdr3_aa: CASRGTGRRGNTIYF
cdr3_nt: TGTGCCAGCAGGGGGACAGGGAGAAGGGGAAACACCATATATTTT

j_call: TRBJ1-5
v_call: TRBV10-3
clone_size: many
d_call: -
cdr3_aa: CAISETGRGNQPQHF
cdr3_nt: TGTGCCATCAGTGAGACAGGGAGGGGGAATCAGCCCCAGCATTTT

j_call: TRBJ1-1
v_call: TRBV28
clone_size: many
d_call: -
cdr3_aa: CASSPTTTTEAFF
cdr3_nt: TGTGCCAGCAGCCCCACTACGACCACTGAAGCTTTCTTT

j_call: TRBJ2-7
v_call: TRBV6-6
clone_size: many
d_call: -
cdr3_aa: CASSYSYTGEQYF
cdr3_nt: TGTGCCAGCAGTTACTCGTACACAGGAGAGCAGTACTTC

j_call: TRBJ2-5
v_call: TRBV28
clone_size: many
d_call: TRBD1
cdr3_aa: CASSKKGRGPQETQYF
cdr3_nt: TGTGCCAGCAGTAAGAAGGGCAGGGGGCCCCAAGAGACCCAGTACTTC

j_call: TRBJ2-5
v_call: TRBV2
clone_size: -
d_call: -
cdr3_aa: CASSEERQETQYF
cdr3_nt: TGTGCCAGCAGTGAAGAGCGGCAAGAGACCCAGTACTTC

j_call: TRBJ1-1
v_call: TRBV6-1
clone_size: -
d_call: -
cdr3_aa: CASSEAFVSEAFF
cdr3_nt: TGTGCCAGCAGTGAAGCGTTCGTCAGTGAAGCTTTCTTT

j_call: TRBJ1-1
v_call: TRBV20-1
clone_size: -
d_call: TRBD1
cdr3_aa: CSARRTGGRLNTEAFF
cdr3_nt: TGCAGTGCTAGACGGACAGGGGGCAGGTTGAACACTGAAGCTTTCTTT

j_call: TRBJ2-5
v_call: TRBV11-2
clone_size: many
d_call: -
cdr3_aa: CASSPNAGAGETQYF
cdr3_nt: TGTGCCAGCAGCCCAAACGCGGGGGCAGGGGAGACCCAGTACTTC

j_call: TRBJ1-1
v_call: TRBV12-3/TRBV12-4
clone_size: many
d_call: TRBD1
cdr3_aa: CASSHGTENTEAFF
cdr3_nt: TGTGCCAGCAGTCATGGGACAGAAAACACTGAAGCTTTCTTT

j_call: TRBJ2-5
v_call: TRBV4-3
clone_size: once
d_call: -
cdr3_aa: CASSPYLWEEETQYF
cdr3_nt: TGCGCCAGCAGCCCCTACCTCTGGGAAGAAGAGACCCAGTACTTC

j_call: TRBJ2-5
v_call: TRBV28
clone_size: -
d_call: -
cdr3_aa: CASTTRRGRRETQYF
cdr3_nt: TGTGCCAGCACCACCAGGAGGGGTCGGCGGGAGACCCAGTACTTC